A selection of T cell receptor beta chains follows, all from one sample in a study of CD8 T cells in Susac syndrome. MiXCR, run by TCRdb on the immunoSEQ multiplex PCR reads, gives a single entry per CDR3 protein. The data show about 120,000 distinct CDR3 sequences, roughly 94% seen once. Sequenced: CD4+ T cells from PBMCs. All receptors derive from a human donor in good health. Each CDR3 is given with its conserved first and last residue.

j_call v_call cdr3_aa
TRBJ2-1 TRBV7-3 CASSPFGGSNNEQFF
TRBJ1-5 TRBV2 CASSEPLFAAQHF
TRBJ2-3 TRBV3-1 CASSLSVDTQYF
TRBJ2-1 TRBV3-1 CASSQEYGLAGLKSYNEQFF
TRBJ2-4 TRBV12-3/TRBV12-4 CASRPTSGNIQYF
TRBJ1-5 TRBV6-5 CASSYSPSGPQHF
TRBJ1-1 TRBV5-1 CASSFGQGGEAFF
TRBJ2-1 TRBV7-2 CASSTQGLALDEQFF
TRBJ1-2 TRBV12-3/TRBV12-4 CASSPRRLGYGYTF
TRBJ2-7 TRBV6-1 CASSSTFGYEQYF
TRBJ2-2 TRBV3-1 CASSPLPEGGELFF
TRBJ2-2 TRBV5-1 CASSFSTTDTGELFF
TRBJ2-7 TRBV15 CATSRDLSTTYEQYF
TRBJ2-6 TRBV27 CASSFYGAGSGANVLTF
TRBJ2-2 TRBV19 CASSLQGSEVAGELFF
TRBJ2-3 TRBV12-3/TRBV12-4 CASSFITDTQYF
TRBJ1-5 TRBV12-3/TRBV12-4 CASSPDWGTQHF
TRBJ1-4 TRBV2 CATGQESEKLFF
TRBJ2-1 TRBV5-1 CASSLGTNNEQFF
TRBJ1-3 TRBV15 CATSRDQDGGTIYF
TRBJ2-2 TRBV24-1 CATSDPGQRGTGELFF
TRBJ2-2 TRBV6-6 CASIWGGTQTGELFF
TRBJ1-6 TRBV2 CASSERQGYNSPLHF
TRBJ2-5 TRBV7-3 CASSSAGAQETQYF
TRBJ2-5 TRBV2 CASNSQNQETQYF
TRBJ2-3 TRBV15 CATSRDPTQGADMQYF
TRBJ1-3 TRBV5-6 CASSSGRGSGNTIYF
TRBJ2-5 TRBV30 CAWGPGGSETQYF
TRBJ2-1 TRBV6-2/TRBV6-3 CASRNTLAGVRNEQFF
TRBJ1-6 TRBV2 CASSEQTGLSPLHF
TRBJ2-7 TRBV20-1 CSAARTGGSYEQYF
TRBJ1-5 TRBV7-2 CASSVAPRQPQHF
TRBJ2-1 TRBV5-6 CASSSEETYYNEQFF
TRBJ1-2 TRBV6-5 CASSYSSGQGACTF
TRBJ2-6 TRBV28 CASSSPRSGANVLTF
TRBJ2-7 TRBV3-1 CASSQGNSYEQYF
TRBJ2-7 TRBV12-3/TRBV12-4 CASSFGMAYEQYF
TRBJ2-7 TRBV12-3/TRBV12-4 CASSLGGVGYEQYF
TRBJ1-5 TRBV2 CASSTDTGEQPQHF
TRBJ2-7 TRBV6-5 CASTSDRAGVKQYF
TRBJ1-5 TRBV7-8 CASTPDSSNQPQHF
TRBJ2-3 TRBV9 CASSVVTSGLADTQYF